This TCR beta chain was retrieved from a study of T cells in Graves' hyperthyroidism and ophthalmopathy. Study at large: Peripheral blood collection took place at initial diagnosis, before any treatment. Study conclusions and caveats: Also found in blood were most expanded thyroid clonotypes above 0.001. The model foresaw ophthalmopathy a median roughly 6 months prior to onset.

The investigators amplified TCR beta CDR3 regions from RNA transcripts. Carried out on the TCR CDR3, a first-round RT-PCR used the HTBI primer set. In TCRdb, the multiplex PCR reads were re-called with MiXCR into one record per CDR3 protein. The sample has about 740,000 distinct CDR3 sequences; 13% to 15% are singletons. V lost 7 bases, J lost 6 bases, and 10 bases stayed unmatched. The CDR3 totals 15 residues. The germline gives CDR1 SEHNR, CDR2 FQNEAQ (reference sequence). This clonotype has a count of ten or more. Its target is not known. PBMCs were obtained from under 13 ml fresh peripheral blood. The receptor comes from a woman between 18 and 30 years old with Graves' hyperthyroidism. Sequencing input: blood. J is TRBJ2-5 and V is TRBV7-9, with 11 bases that match TRBD2. The CDR3: CASTVAGGPLKTQYF. For the CDR3, the DNA is TGTGCCAGCACCGTAGCGGGAGGGCCTTTGAAGACCCAGTACTTC.